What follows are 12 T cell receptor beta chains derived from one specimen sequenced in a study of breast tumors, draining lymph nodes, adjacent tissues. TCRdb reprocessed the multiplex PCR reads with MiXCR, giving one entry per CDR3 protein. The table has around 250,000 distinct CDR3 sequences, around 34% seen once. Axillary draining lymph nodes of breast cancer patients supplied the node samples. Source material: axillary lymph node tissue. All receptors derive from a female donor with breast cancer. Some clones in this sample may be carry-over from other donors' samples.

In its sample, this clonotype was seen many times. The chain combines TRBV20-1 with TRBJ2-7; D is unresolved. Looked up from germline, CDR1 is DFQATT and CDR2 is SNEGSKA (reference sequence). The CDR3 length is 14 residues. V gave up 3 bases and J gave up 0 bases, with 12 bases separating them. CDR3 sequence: CSARFGRISYEQYF. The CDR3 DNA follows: TGCAGTGCTAGGTTCGGGCGAATCTCCTACGAGCAGTACTTC.

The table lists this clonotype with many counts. The CDR3, as DNA: TGTGCCAGTAGTATAGCTTGGAATACCGGGGAGCTGTTTTTT. As protein: CASSIAWNTGELFF. The chain uses TRBV19 and TRBJ2-2; D uncertain. CDR3 length: 14 amino acids. The germline V gene encodes CDR1 LNHDA and CDR2 SQIVND (reference sequence). With 1 base removed from V and 5 bases from J, the gap between germline ends came to 8 bases.

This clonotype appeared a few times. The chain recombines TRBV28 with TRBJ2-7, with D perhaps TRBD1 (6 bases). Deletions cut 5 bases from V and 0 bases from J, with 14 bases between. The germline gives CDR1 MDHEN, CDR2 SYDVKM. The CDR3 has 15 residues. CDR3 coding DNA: TGTGCCAGCAGTCCCACAGGGTTAAGCTCCTACGAGCAGTACTTC. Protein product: CASSPTGLSSYEQYF. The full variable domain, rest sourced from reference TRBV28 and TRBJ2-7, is DVKVTQSSRYLVKRTGEKVFLECVQDMDHENMFWYRQDPGLGLRLIYFSYDVKMKEKGDIPEGYSVSREKKERFSLILESASTNQTSMYLCASSPTGLSSYEQYFGPGTRLTVT.

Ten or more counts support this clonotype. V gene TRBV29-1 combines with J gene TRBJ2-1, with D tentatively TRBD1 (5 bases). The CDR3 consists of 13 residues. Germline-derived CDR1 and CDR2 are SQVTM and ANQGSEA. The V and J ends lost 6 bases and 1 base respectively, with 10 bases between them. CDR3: CSVKKGSYNEQFF. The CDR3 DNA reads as TGCAGCGTGAAAAAGGGGTCCTACAATGAGCAGTTCTTC.

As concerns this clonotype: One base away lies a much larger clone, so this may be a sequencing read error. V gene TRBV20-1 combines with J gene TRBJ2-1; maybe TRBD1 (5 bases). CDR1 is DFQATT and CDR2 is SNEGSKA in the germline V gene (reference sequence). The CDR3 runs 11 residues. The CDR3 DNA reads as TGCAGTGCAGGGGTCCACAATGAGCAGTCCTTC. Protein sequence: CSAGVHNEQSF.

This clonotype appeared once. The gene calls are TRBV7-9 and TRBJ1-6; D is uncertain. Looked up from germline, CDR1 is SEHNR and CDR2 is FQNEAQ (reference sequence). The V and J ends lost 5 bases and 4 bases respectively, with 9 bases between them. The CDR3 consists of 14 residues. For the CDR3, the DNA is TGTGCCAGCAGCCACGGAGATTATAATTCACCCCTCCACTTT. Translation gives CASSHGDYNSPLHF. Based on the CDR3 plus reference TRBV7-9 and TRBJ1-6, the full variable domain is DTGVSQNPRHKITKRGQNVTFRCDPISEHNRLYWYRQTLGQGPEFLTYFQNEAQLEKSRLLSDRFSAERPKGSFSTLEIQRTEQGDSAMYLCASSHGDYNSPLHFGNGTRLTVT.

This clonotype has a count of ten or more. The CDR3, as DNA: TGTGCCAGCAGCCGCGTAAGGGGGGAAAAACTGTTTTTT. This gives the protein CASSRVRGEKLFF. The genes are TRBV3-1 and TRBJ1-4; TRBD1 is a possible D gene (6 bases). The CDR3 is 13 residues long. Germline values: CDR1 LGHDT, CDR2 YNNKEL (reference sequence). Trimming pared 4 bases from V and 8 bases from J, leaving 11 bases between.

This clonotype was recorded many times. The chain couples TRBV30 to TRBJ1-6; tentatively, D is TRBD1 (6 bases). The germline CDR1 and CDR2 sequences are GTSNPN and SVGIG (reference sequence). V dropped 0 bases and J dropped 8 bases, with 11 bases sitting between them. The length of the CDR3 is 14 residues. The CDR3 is CAWSVQQGDSPLHF. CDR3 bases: TGTGCCTGGAGTGTACAACAGGGTGATTCACCCCTCCACTTT.

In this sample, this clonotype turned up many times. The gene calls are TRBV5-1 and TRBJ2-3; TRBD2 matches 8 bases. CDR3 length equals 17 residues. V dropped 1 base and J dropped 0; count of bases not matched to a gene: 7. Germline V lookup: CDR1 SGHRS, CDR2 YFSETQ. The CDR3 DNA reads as TGCGCCAGCAGCTTGCTAAGCGGGAGAGCTAGCACAGATACGCAGTATTTT. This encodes CASSLLSGRASTDTQYF. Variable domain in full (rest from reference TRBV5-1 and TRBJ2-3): KAGVTQTPRYLIKTRGQQVTLSCSPISGHRSVSWYQQTPGQGLQFLFEYFSETQRNKGNFPGRFSGRQFSNSRSEMNVSTLELGDSALYLCASSLLSGRASTDTQYFGPGTRLTVL.

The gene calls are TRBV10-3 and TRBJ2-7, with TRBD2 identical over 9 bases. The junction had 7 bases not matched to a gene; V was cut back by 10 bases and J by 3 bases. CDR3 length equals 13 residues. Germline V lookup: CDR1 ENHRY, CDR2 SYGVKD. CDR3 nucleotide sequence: TGTGCCACTCGCGGGGGGGCCTTCTACGAGCAGTACTTC. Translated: CATRGGAFYEQYF.

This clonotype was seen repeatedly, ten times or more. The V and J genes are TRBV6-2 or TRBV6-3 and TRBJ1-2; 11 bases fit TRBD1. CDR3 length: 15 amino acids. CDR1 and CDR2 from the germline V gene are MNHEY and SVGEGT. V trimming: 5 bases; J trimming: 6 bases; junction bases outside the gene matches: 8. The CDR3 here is CASSHRGQGVDGYTF. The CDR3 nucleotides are TGTGCCAGCAGTCACCGGGGACAGGGGGTTGATGGCTACACCTTC.

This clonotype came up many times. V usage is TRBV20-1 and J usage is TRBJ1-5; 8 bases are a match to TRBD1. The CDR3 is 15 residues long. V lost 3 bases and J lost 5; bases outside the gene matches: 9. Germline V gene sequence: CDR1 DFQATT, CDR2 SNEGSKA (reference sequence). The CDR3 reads CSASPNGQGDQPQHF. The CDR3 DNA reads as TGCAGTGCTAGCCCAAACGGACAGGGTGATCAGCCCCAGCATTTT.